The 18 T cell receptor beta chains in this list originate from one sample, sequenced in a study of T cells after yellow fever vaccination. One entry per CDR3 protein, called by TCRdb with MiXCR from the 5' RACE reads. The sample comprises about 22,000 distinct CDR3 sequences, around 5.2% of which are singletons, and 15% to 20% rests with the top ten. This sample comprised PBMCs, either bulk or a sorted T-cell subset (CD4+, CD8+, memory, or dextramer-sorted; not recorded which), obtained about 49 days after the first yellow fever vaccination. The receptor source for this set is a man aged 18 to 35 who received the YFV17D yellow fever vaccine.

There are many counts of this clonotype. V usage is TRBV7-9 and J usage is TRBJ1-5; 8 bases agree with TRBD1. J gave up 4 bases and V 5 bases, and 1 base lay outside the gene matches. The CDR3 length is 13 residues. Germline V lookup: CDR1 SEHNR, CDR2 FQNEAQ (reference sequence). DNA of the CDR3: TGTGCCAGCAGCCGACAGGGGAATCAGCCCCAGCATTTT. It is translated as CASSRQGNQPQHF.

This clonotype was found many times. The chain carries TRBV12-3 or TRBV12-4 and TRBJ1-1; no clear D gene. This CDR3 comprises 15 residues. The V and J ends lost 5 bases and 1 base respectively, with 14 bases between them. In DNA, the CDR3 is TGTGCCAGCAGTGCCTCTACCGCGGGGAACACTGAAGCTTTCTTT. It translates to CASSASTAGNTEAFF.

This clonotype occurred many times. The DNA of the CDR3 is TGCGCCAGCAGCTTCGCGCAGGGCCCCTCTGGGGCCAACGTCCTGACTTTC. Translated: CASSFAQGPSGANVLTF. V gene TRBV5-1 combines with J gene TRBJ2-6, with D perhaps matching TRBD1 (5 bases). The CDR3 has 17 residues. Germline-derived CDR1 and CDR2 are SGHRS and YFSETQ. V lost 2 bases and J lost 0, with 12 bases in between.

At least ten counts were recorded for this clonotype. The rearrangement uses TRBV24-1 and TRBJ1-1; D gene ambiguous. Germline V lookup: CDR1 KGHDR, CDR2 SFDVKD. This CDR3 contains 15 residues. V was pared by 0 bases and J by 1 base, with 8 bases between. DNA of the CDR3: TGTGCCACCAGTGATTTGGACCCTTGGAACACTGAAGCTTTCTTT. It is translated as CATSDLDPWNTEAFF.

This clonotype was recorded at least ten times. The chain recombines TRBV5-6 with TRBJ2-7; 9 bases are a match to TRBD1. With V trimmed by 6 bases and J by 4 bases, 2 bases remained unmatched. The V gene's germline CDR1 is SGHDT and CDR2 YYEEEE. The CDR3 contains 12 residues. CDR3 sequence: CASTDRGYEQYF. The CDR3 DNA reads as TGTGCCAGCACCGACAGGGGGTACGAGCAGTACTTC.

This clonotype came up many times. V and J are TRBV12-3 or TRBV12-4 and TRBJ2-5; D may be TRBD1 (8 bases). The CDR3 contains 15 residues. V shed 5 bases and J shed 5 bases, with 18 bases lying between them. The CDR3 nucleotides are TGTGCCAGCAGTGGCCGGACAGGGCGGGGGGAGACCCAGTACTTC. Amino acids: CASSGRTGRGETQYF.

In this sample, this clonotype turned up many times. The rearrangement uses TRBV18 and TRBJ2-7; a possible D gene is TRBD1 (6 bases). Germline CDR1 KGHSH, CDR2 LQKENI. The CDR3 is made up of 13 amino acids. V dropped 7 bases and J dropped 6 bases, with 16 bases sitting between them. CDR3 DNA: TGTGCCAGCTTCCGGGAACGAGGGGGCGAGCAGTACGTC. Residues: CASFRERGGEQYV.

This clonotype was counted ten times or more. The chain joins TRBV1 to TRBJ2-1; the table's D gene call, TRBD2, was not cross checked with the DNA. TRBV1 is a documented pseudogene. This CDR3 has 14 residues. The chain's CDR3 is CTSSLGTPVEGQFF. The CDR3 DNA sequence: TGCACCAGCAGCCTGGGGACTCCGGTCGAGGGGCAGTTCTTC.

The table lists this clonotype with many counts. The V call is TRBV11-2, the J call TRBJ1-5; no firm D call. Per germline, CDR1 SGHAT and CDR2 FQNNGV. V lost 2 bases and J lost 2, with 7 bases in between. There are 14 residues in the CDR3. Here the CDR3 DNA reads TGTGCCAGCAGCTTAACTACGGGCAATCAGCCCCAGCATTTT. It is translated as CASSLTTGNQPQHF.

The table lists this clonotype with many counts. The rearrangement joins TRBV5-5 to TRBJ1-4; D unresolved. V lost 0 bases and J 7 bases, leaving 10 bases between the germline ends. Germline CDR1 reads SGHKS; CDR2 reads YYEKEE (reference sequence). The CDR3 sequence is 14 residues long. The CDR3 DNA follows: TGTGCCAGCAGCTTGGAGTGGGGAAGTGAAAAACTGTTTTTT. This encodes CASSLEWGSEKLFF.

This clonotype was seen many times. The V gene is TRBV5-4, the J gene TRBJ2-1, with a tentative D call TRBD1 (6 bases). V was clipped by 0 bases and J by 5 bases, with 6 bases between them. The CDR3 spans 13 residues. Germline V lookup: CDR1 SGHNT, CDR2 YYREEE (reference sequence). Here the CDR3 DNA reads TGTGCCAGCAGCTTGGCAGGGGACAATGAGCAGTTCTTC. Amino acid sequence: CASSLAGDNEQFF.

This clonotype has ten or more counts. V usage is TRBV4-1 and J usage is TRBJ2-1, with no clear D. The CDR3 length is 16 residues. V gave up 0 bases and J gave up 5 bases, with 14 bases separating them. From germline, CDR1 is MGHRA and CDR2 YSYEKL. The CDR3 DNA reads TGCGCCAGCAGCCAAGAACGTTCGGTACTGAACAATGAGCAGTTCTTC. This sequence encodes CASSQERSVLNNEQFF.

This clonotype was counted at least ten times. This chain links TRBV27 with TRBJ1-5; D remains unclear. The germline CDR1 and CDR2 sequences are MNHEY and SMNVEV (reference sequence). The CDR3 totals 15 residues. V shed 5 bases and J shed 6 bases, with 17 bases lying between them. The CDR3 reads CASSLSGGRRQPQHF. The CDR3 DNA reads as TGTGCCAGCAGTCTCTCCGGAGGGAGGCGTCAGCCCCAGCATTTT.

Ten or more counts support this clonotype. The chain has TRBV6-5 and TRBJ1-6, with TRBD1 identical over 9 bases. Germline V gene data show CDR1 as MNHEY and CDR2 as SVGAGI. The CDR3 runs to 17 residues. The trim removed 3 bases at V and 9 bases at J, leaving 12 bases unmatched. The CDR3 region is CASSYWVPGQGGSPLHF. The CDR3 DNA reads as TGTGCCAGCAGTTATTGGGTCCCGGGACAGGGTGGTTCACCCCTCCACTTT.

This clonotype is labeled medium-sized (0.01 to 0.1%). The rearrangement joins TRBV6-2 or TRBV6-3 to TRBJ1-6, with D perhaps matching TRBD1 (5 bases). Germline CDR1 reads MNHEY; CDR2 reads SVGEGT. The CDR3 loop spans 14 amino acids. With 0 bases removed from V and 9 bases from J, the gap between germline ends came to 9 bases. This chain's CDR3 is CASSYSGGTSPLHF. In DNA, the CDR3 is TGTGCCAGCAGTTACTCGGGGGGGACTTCACCCCTCCACTTT.

This clonotype occurred many times. The chain couples TRBV10-1 to TRBJ2-1; D gene uncertain. The CDR3 is 13 residues long. Deletions cut 2 bases from V and 4 bases from J, with 6 bases between. The germline gives CDR1 WNHNN, CDR2 SYGVQD (reference sequence). The CDR3 loop reads CASSEDLYNEQFF. The CDR3 DNA reads as TGCGCCAGCAGTGAGGACCTTTACAATGAGCAGTTCTTC.

This clonotype was counted ten times or more. The chain links TRBV4-2 to TRBJ2-1; TRBD2 agrees at 9 bases. Germline V gene lookup returns CDR1 LGHNA and CDR2 YNFKEQ. This CDR3 region has 14 residues. After removal of 3 bases from V and 6 bases from J, the junction contained 3 bases not matched to a gene. The DNA of the CDR3 is TGTGCCAGCAGCCAGGAGACTAGCGGCAATGAGCAGTTCTTC. Encoded protein: CASSQETSGNEQFF.

Many counts were recorded for this clonotype. The chain recombines TRBV24-1 with TRBJ1-2; the match to TRBD1 covers 9 bases. This CDR3 is built from 14 residues. Per the germline V gene, CDR1 is KGHDR and CDR2 is SFDVKD. V trimming: 3 bases; J trimming: 4 bases; junction bases outside the gene matches: 2. CDR3 coding DNA: TGTGCCACCAGTGATCGGGACAGGGCCTATGGCTACACCTTC. Its translation is CATSDRDRAYGYTF.